The 26 T cell receptor beta chains below were found in one sample sequenced in a study of T cell responses to AZD1222 COVID-19 vaccine. Sequencing was performed with immunoSEQ multiplex PCR; in TCRdb, only in-frame clones are kept and a portion is missing. The profile shows 120,000 to 150,000 clones, about 92% of them singletons. The source was peripheral blood, collected 28 days after the second AZD1222 dose. The receptors come from an adult who received the AZD1222 COVID-19 vaccine.

The rearrangement joins TRBV5-1 to TRBJ2-7; 7 nucleotides match TRBD2. This CDR3 has 16 amino acids. Germline assignment: CDR1 SGHRS and CDR2 YFSETQ. V lost 0 bases, J lost 7 bases, and 13 bases stayed unmatched. CDR3 in DNA: TGCGCCAGCAGCTTGGAAGGCGGGAGCCAACCTAGGGAGCAGTACTTC. This translates into CASSLEGGSQPREQYF.

The V gene is TRBV5-1, the J gene TRBJ2-5, with D uncertain. The CDR3 length is 12 residues. Germline V lookup: CDR1 SGHRS, CDR2 YFSETQ. Deletions cut 3 bases from V and 5 bases from J, with 8 bases between. The CDR3 is CASSSGRETQYF. The CDR3 DNA follows: TGCGCCAGCAGCTCGGGTAGGGAGACCCAGTACTTC.

V usage is TRBV4-3 and J usage is TRBJ1-3, with TRBD1 matching 7 bases. The CDR3 runs 16 residues. CDR1 LGHNA and CDR2 YSLEER come from the germline V gene. V lost 5 bases, J lost 0 bases, and 7 bases stayed unmatched. CDR3 region: CASSTRTGGSGNTIYF. The CDR3 coding sequence is TGCGCCAGCAGCACCCGGACAGGCGGCTCTGGAAACACCATATATTTT.

The V and J genes are TRBV5-5 and TRBJ2-7; TRBD2 matches 12 bases. In germline, CDR1 is SGHKS, CDR2 YYEKEE (reference sequence). CDR3 length equals 16 residues. Trimming at V came to 3 bases and at J to 3 bases, leaving 7 bases not matched to a gene. CDR3 region: CASSSLRLAGVYEQYF. In DNA form, the CDR3 reads TGTGCCAGCAGCTCCCTGAGACTAGCGGGAGTCTACGAGCAGTACTTC.

The chain couples TRBV6-5 to TRBJ1-6; D unclear. Deletions cut 2 bases from V and 7 bases from J, with 6 bases between. Germline V gene data show CDR1 as MNHEY and CDR2 as SVGAGI. The CDR3 length is 13 residues. CDR3 in DNA: TGTGCCAGCAGTTACGATATAAATTCACCCCTCCACTTT. This sequence encodes CASSYDINSPLHF.

The V and J genes are TRBV4-3 and TRBJ1-4, with D possibly being TRBD1 (5 bases). Trimming cost V 0 bases and J 8 bases, with 16 bases left between them. Germline CDR1 is LGHNA and CDR2 is YSLEER. The CDR3 extends over 16 amino acids. CDR3 DNA sequence: TGCGCCAGCAGCCAAGAGGGAGCGGGTAGGGGCGAAAAACTGTTTTTT. It translates to CASSQEGAGRGEKLFF.

The chain is built from TRBV3-1 (or the pseudogene TRBV3-2) and TRBJ1-1; D remains ambiguous. The germline V and J ends were trimmed by 3 bases and 6 bases, with 8 bases remaining between them. The CDR3 totals 12 residues. Germline CDR1 LGHDT, CDR2 YNNKEL (reference sequence). CDR3 sequence (DNA): TGTGCCAGCAGCCAGGCGATGGCTGAAGCTTTCTTT. This encodes CASSQAMAEAFF.

The chain couples TRBV30 to TRBJ1-3; possible D gene TRBD1, 5 bases. The CDR3 consists of 13 residues. Germline V lookup: CDR1 GTSNPN, CDR2 SVGIG (reference sequence). Trimming took off 0 bases at V and 7 bases at J, with 10 bases between the two ends. Written as DNA, the CDR3 is TGTGCCTGGAGTGTACTTTGGGGGAACACCATATATTTT. It encodes CAWSVLWGNTIYF. Full variable domain (outside the CDR3, taken from reference TRBV30 and TRBJ1-3): SQTIHQWPATLVQPVGSPLSLECTVEGTSNPNLYWYRQAAGRGLQLLFYSVGIGQISSEVPQNLSASRPQDRQFILSSKKLLLSDSGFYLCAWSVLWGNTIYFGEGSWLTVV.

This clone has a single count. Other DNA sequences in this specimen translate into the identical CDR3. The rearrangement uses TRBV30 and TRBJ1-5; 10 bases line up with TRBD1. V shed 0 bases and J 2 bases; nucleotides not matched to a gene: 1. Germline V gene lookup returns CDR1 GTSNPN and CDR2 SVGIG (reference sequence). The CDR3 has 15 amino acids. The CDR3 protein is CAWSVGTGGNQPQHF. CDR3 nucleotides: TGTGCCTGGAGTGTAGGGACAGGGGGCAATCAGCCCCAGCATTTT. Complete variable domain (other parts from reference TRBV30 and TRBJ1-5): SQTIHQWPATLVQPVGSPLSLECTVEGTSNPNLYWYRQAAGRGLQLLFYSVGIGQISSEVPQNLSASRPQDRQFILSSKKLLLSDSGFYLCAWSVGTGGNQPQHFGDGTRLSIL.

CDR3 in amino acids: CAISGTSREQFF. The CDR3 region has the DNA TGTGCCATCAGTGGAACTAGCCGCGAGCAGTTCTTC. The J gene is TRBJ2-1, the V gene TRBV10-3, with a weak D call TRBD2 (6 bases). The germline gives CDR1 ENHRY, CDR2 SYGVKD. Deletions cut 4 bases from V and 10 bases from J, with 11 bases between. The CDR3 is 12 residues long.

V usage is TRBV19 and J usage is TRBJ2-2, with D perhaps TRBD2 (7 bases). Germline loops: CDR1 LNHDA, CDR2 SQIVND (reference sequence). Trimming cost V 6 bases and J 3 bases, with 14 bases left between them. The CDR3 runs 15 residues. This chain's CDR3 is CASRGGRDYTGELFF. The CDR3, as DNA: TGTGCCAGTAGAGGGGGGAGGGATTACACCGGGGAGCTGTTTTTT. The full variable domain, in which reference TRBV19 and TRBJ2-2 provide the parts outside the CDR3, is DGGITQSPKYLFRKEGQNVTLSCEQNLNHDAMYWYRQDPGQGLRLIYYSQIVNDFQKGDIAEGYSVSREKKESFPLTVTSAQKNPTAFYLCASRGGRDYTGELFFGEGSRLTVL.

CDR3 loop: CASSAGRASTDTQYF. CDR3 nucleotide sequence: TGTGCCAGCAGTGCGGGGCGGGCGAGCACAGATACGCAGTATTTT. This chain uses TRBV7-2 with TRBJ2-3; D perhaps matches TRBD2 (6 bases). V was trimmed by 6 bases and J by 0 bases, leaving 13 bases between them. Germline-derived CDR1 and CDR2 are SGHTA and FQGNSA. The CDR3 covers 15 residues.

V is TRBV11-3 and J is TRBJ2-1; TRBD2 agrees at 11 bases. Trimming removed 4 bases from V and 7 bases from J; junction bases left unmatched: 9. The CDR3 runs 16 residues. Germline V lookup: CDR1 SGHNT, CDR2 YENEEA. This CDR3 is CASSSPTSGTLNEQFF. The CDR3 coding sequence is TGTGCCAGCAGCTCGCCGACTAGCGGGACTTTAAATGAGCAGTTCTTC.

This chain links TRBV13 with TRBJ1-1, with D perhaps matching TRBD1 (5 bases). The CDR3 covers 12 residues. Germline CDR1 reads PRHDT; CDR2 reads FYEKMQ (reference sequence). Trimming cost V 4 bases and J 10 bases, with 13 bases left between them. The DNA for the CDR3 is TGTGCCAGCAGCTACCTCAGCGGGGGAGCTTTCTTT. Translation gives CASSYLSGGAFF.

This clone appeared once. The chain recombines TRBV19 with TRBJ1-2; 7 bases are a match to TRBD1. Germline V gene data show CDR1 as LNHDA and CDR2 as SQIVND (reference sequence). Trimming at V came to 7 bases and at J to 4 bases, leaving 12 bases not matched to a gene. The CDR3 sequence is 15 residues long. For the CDR3, the DNA is TGTGCCAGTACGCCAGGGGACAGTTTATCCTATGGCTACACCTTC. Its protein is CASTPGDSLSYGYTF.

V and J are TRBV5-1 and TRBJ1-1, with D hard to call. Germline-derived CDR1 and CDR2 are SGHRS and YFSETQ. V was pared by 1 base and J by 0 bases, with 10 bases between. The CDR3 extends over 15 amino acids. The CDR3 region has the DNA TGCGCCAGCAGCTTGCAGTCCCAGATGAACACTGAAGCTTTCTTT. Its protein is CASSLQSQMNTEAFF.

V gene TRBV3-1 (or the pseudogene TRBV3-2) combines with J gene TRBJ1-6; D unresolved. V was clipped by 0 bases and J by 3 bases, with 6 bases between them. Per the germline V gene, CDR1 is LGHDT and CDR2 is YNNKEL (reference sequence). The CDR3 is 15 amino acids. CDR3 sequence reads: CASSQEEIYNSPLHF. DNA for the CDR3: TGTGCCAGCAGCCAAGAAGAGATCTATAATTCACCCCTCCACTTT.

The genes are TRBV2 and TRBJ2-5, with D perhaps matching TRBD2 (6 bases). Deletions cut 6 bases from V and 7 bases from J, with 18 bases between. This CDR3 has 14 amino acids. The germline CDR1 and CDR2 sequences are SNHLY and FYNNEI. The CDR3 reads CASRGVAEEGTQYF. As DNA, the CDR3 is TGTGCCAGCAGGGGGGTAGCGGAGGAAGGGACCCAGTACTTC.

The chain joins TRBV3-1 (or the pseudogene TRBV3-2) to TRBJ2-5; 10 bases align to TRBD2. The CDR3 spans 17 residues. Per germline, CDR1 LGHDT and CDR2 YNNKEL (reference sequence). Trimming cost V 4 bases and J 5 bases; bases outside gene matches: 13. CDR3: CASSPRASGRRWETQYF. Here the CDR3 DNA reads TGTGCCAGCAGCCCTCGTGCTAGCGGGAGACGATGGGAGACCCAGTACTTC.

The rearrangement joins TRBV5-4 to TRBJ1-3; no reliable D call. Trimming cost V 0 bases and J 0 bases, with 7 bases left between them. This CDR3 comprises 15 residues. The germline V gene encodes CDR1 SGHNT and CDR2 YYREEE (reference sequence). The CDR3 is CASSLGPISGNTIYF. CDR3 DNA: TGTGCCAGCAGCTTGGGACCGATCTCTGGAAACACCATATATTTT.

The chain combines TRBV19 with TRBJ1-2; TRBD1 aligns across 10 bases. CDR1 and CDR2 (germline): LNHDA, SQIVND (reference sequence). The CDR3 has 17 residues. V shed 6 bases, J shed 3 bases, and the junction held 13 bases outside the gene matches. The CDR3 here is CASRPAWDRGPYYGYTF. The CDR3 DNA reads TGTGCCAGTAGGCCGGCATGGGACAGGGGTCCTTACTATGGCTACACCTTC.

This rearrangement joins TRBV7-6 to TRBJ2-6; D is unresolved. CDR3 size: 17 residues. V lost 6 bases, J lost 0 bases, and 15 bases lay in between. The germline V gene has CDR1 SGHVS and CDR2 FNYEAQ. This CDR3 is CASRLGTMGSGANVLTF. The CDR3 DNA is TGTGCCAGCAGGTTGGGCACGATGGGCTCTGGGGCCAACGTCCTGACTTTC.

CDR3 bases: TGTGCCTGGAGTGTACGGGCGAACTATGGCTACACCTTC. Translated, it gives CAWSVRANYGYTF. The rearrangement joins TRBV30 to TRBJ1-2; no clear D gene. Trimming pared 0 bases from V and 2 bases from J, leaving 7 bases between. Germline V gene lookup returns CDR1 GTSNPN and CDR2 SVGIG (reference sequence). This CDR3 has 13 residues.

This clone has a single count. V is TRBV3-1 (or the pseudogene TRBV3-2) and J is TRBJ2-7, with 9 nucleotides matching TRBD2. Looked up from germline, CDR1 is LGHDT and CDR2 is YNNKEL (reference sequence). CDR3 length: 22 amino acids. V lost 2 bases to trimming and J lost 0 bases; unmatched junction nucleotides: 23. This chain's CDR3 is CASSQLLMAGGPSIASSYEQYF. CDR3 sequence (DNA): TGTGCCAGCAGCCAATTATTAATGGCGGGAGGGCCTAGTATAGCAAGCTCCTACGAGCAGTACTTC.

This chain joins TRBV28 and TRBJ1-2; 7 nucleotides align to TRBD1. This CDR3 has 16 residues. The germline V gene has CDR1 MDHEN and CDR2 SYDVKM. V shed 10 bases and J 4 bases; nucleotides not matched to a gene: 18. The DNA for the CDR3 is TGTGCCACCGTTAACTTCGGGAACAGGGGTGGCTATGGCTACACCTTC. Its translation is CATVNFGNRGGYGYTF.

The V call is TRBV20-1, the J call TRBJ2-7, with D possibly matching TRBD1 (7 bases). Between the trimmed V and J ends, which lost 5 bases and 6 bases, there was a span of 11 bases. This CDR3 has 11 residues. Germline values: CDR1 DFQATT, CDR2 SNEGSKA (reference sequence). The CDR3 nucleotides read TGCAGTGCTGATCAGGGGGGCGAGCAGTACTTC. It is translated as CSADQGGEQYF.